Sequencing of this TCR beta chain was carried out in a study of blood T cell repertoires in COVID-19. Here immunoSEQ multiplex PCR was the method, and the copy in TCRdb shows in-frame clones only, minus some. Counted here are around 320,000 clones, about nine tenths occurring once; the ten biggest clones make up about 2.5%. CDR3 size: 16 residues. Germline V gene sequence: CDR1 SQVTM, CDR2 ANQGSEA. Trimming at V came to 7 bases and at J to 6 bases, leaving 19 bases not matched to a gene. Sample: peripheral blood. This sequence was found in a man aged 18 to 29 with active or convalescent COVID-19. The V gene is TRBV29-1, the J gene TRBJ2-7; 9 bases align to TRBD2. The CDR3: CSAQKGFSGSLAEQYF. The CDR3 DNA reads TGCAGCGCCCAAAAAGGGTTTAGCGGGAGTCTGGCCGAGCAGTACTTC.